By sample fraction, the clone carrying this T cell receptor (beta chain) is medium-sized. The length of the CDR3 is 13 residues. CDR1 is SGHRS and CDR2 is YFSETQ in the germline V gene. J lost 5 bases, V lost 5 bases, and 5 bases had no gene match. No patient had received any treatment before thyroid surgery. This record comes from a study of metastatic and nonmetastatic thyroid tumors. TCRdb re-processed the PCR reads through MiXCR. The repertoire holds around 25,000 clones, over 10% seen once, with under 5% in the top ten. The chain is built from TRBV5-1 and TRBJ1-2, with 8 bases lining up with TRBD1. This TCR derives from a female donor with papillary thyroid cancer or a benign thyroid nodule (not recorded which). Some clones in this sample may be carry-over from other donors' samples. Sequenced sample: blood. In nucleotides, the CDR3 is TGCGCCAGCAGGCTGACAGGGGAGTATGGCTACACCTTC. It is translated as CASRLTGEYGYTF.